The T cell receptor (beta chain) described here comes from a study of T cell repertoires in cytomegalovirus infection. MiXCR was run by TCRdb on the reads, yielding one entry per CDR3 protein. The sample gives just over 450,000 distinct CDR3 sequences, about 42% of which show up once; roughly two fifths is in the top ten. To note about this clonotype: Its matching antigen is unknown.

Notes on the study in general: Dominating the ex vivo response were TCR beta clonotypes that were CMV-specific and HLA-C-restricted.

The CDR3 has 13 residues. The V and J ends lost 8 bases and 4 bases respectively, with 14 bases between them. The germline V gene encodes CDR1 MNHNY and CDR2 SVGAGI (reference sequence). The sequence was obtained from a human donor in good health (CMV status not recorded). Some clones in this sample may be carry-over from other donors' samples. The V and J genes are TRBV6-6 and TRBJ1-2; D call uncertain. This material consisted of cultured PBMCs, taken from culture after CMV antigen stimulation. The CDR3 bases are TGTGCCAGCGTCCCCGGGAAAGGCTATGGCTACACCTTC. Protein sequence: CASVPGKGYGYTF.